This TCR beta chain was identified in a study of post-analysis software for immune sequencing data. The study's findings and limits: Strong co-clustering by F measure was evident for samples that had been prepared in the same batch. Controls significantly exceeded multiple sclerosis patients in normalized Chao1 diversity. Among five TRBV segments more frequent in patients than controls were TRBV5-6, TRBV5-1 and TRBV20-1.

Points on this clonotype: Its matching antigen is unknown.

Germline assignment: CDR1 MNHNY and CDR2 SVGAGI (reference sequence). V shed 6 bases, J shed 1 base, and the junction held 7 bases outside the gene matches. This CDR3 is 16 amino acids long. Unique molecular identifiers were present in the TCR beta cDNA libraries. Some 500,000 cDNA molecules were obtained from roughly 1 to 10 million T cells. TCRdb reprocessed the PCR reads via MiXCR and lists one record per CDR3 protein. The repertoire consists of more than 450,000 distinct CDR3 sequences, with less than 40% occurring once and the leading ten covering 6%. The J gene is TRBJ2-5, the V gene TRBV6-6; 11 bases agree with TRBD2. The sequence was obtained from a girl younger than 18 with multiple sclerosis. Material for sequencing was blood. The CDR3 coding sequence is TGTGCCAGCAGCTCTAGCGGGGGGCAGACCCAAGAGACCCAGTACTTC. It codes for CASSSSGGQTQETQYF.